The next 32 T cell receptor beta chains were all read from a single sample in a study of T-cell memory formation after mild COVID-19. TCRdb re-called the 5' RACE reads through MiXCR, storing one row per CDR3 protein. Counted here are fewer than 5,000 distinct CDR3 sequences, 24% occurring once; the ten biggest clones make up roughly 2%. Specimen: PBMCs or a T cell subset sorted from them (not recorded which). The receptors shown here come from an adult who had mild COVID-19 (a few samples of this study predate the infection). Cell type and time point are not known.

Relative to its sample, this clonotype is medium-sized (0.01 to 0.1%). The chain couples TRBV7-2 to TRBJ2-3; 12 bases are shared with TRBD2. The CDR3 is 20 amino acids. Germline values: CDR1 SGHTA, CDR2 FQGNSA. V was clipped by 1 base and J by 4 bases; unmatched bases: 15. The CDR3 bases are TGTGCCAGCAGCTTAGAGGTTAGGCTAGCGGGGGGGCCTGTCGCAGATACGCAGTATTTT. It yields the protein CASSLEVRLAGGPVADTQYF.

This clonotype was observed at least ten times. This chain joins TRBV30 and TRBJ1-4; a weak D match, TRBD1 (5 bases). Per germline, CDR1 GTSNPN and CDR2 SVGIG (reference sequence). The CDR3 consists of 16 residues. V dropped 2 bases and J dropped 2 bases, with 15 bases sitting between them. CDR3 in DNA: TGTGCCTGGAGTACGGGCGGCAGGGACACTAATGAAAAACTGTTTTTT. Amino acids: CAWSTGGRDTNEKLFF.

This chain joins TRBV7-2 and TRBJ1-1; 8 nucleotides agree with TRBD1. Germline CDR1 reads SGHTA; CDR2 reads FQGNSA. The CDR3 runs 16 residues. V gave up 2 bases and J gave up 1 base; unmatched junction bases: 6. CDR3 DNA: TGTGCCAGCAGCTTAAACCCCGGGACAGGGAACACTGAAGCTTTCTTT. Translation: CASSLNPGTGNTEAFF.

By frequency in the sample, this clonotype is medium-sized. The chain combines TRBV7-8 with TRBJ1-4; 7 bases line up with TRBD1. The CDR3 totals 16 residues. The trim removed 3 bases at V and 2 bases at J, leaving 6 bases unmatched. In germline, CDR1 is SGHVS, CDR2 FQNEAQ. The CDR3 sequence is CASSFTVQGTNEKLFF. In nucleotides, the CDR3 is TGTGCCAGCAGCTTTACCGTACAGGGGACTAATGAAAAACTGTTTTTT.

This clonotype ranks as medium-sized. J is TRBJ1-5 and V is TRBV7-2; D not resolved. Trimming removed 1 base at V and 0 bases at J, with 13 bases between. CDR1 is SGHTA and CDR2 is FQGNSA in the germline V gene. The CDR3 runs to 17 residues. Here the CDR3 DNA reads TGTGCCAGCAGCTTAGGCTCACAAGTATATAGCAATCAGCCCCAGCATTTT. As protein: CASSLGSQVYSNQPQHF.

The chain recombines TRBV29-1 with TRBJ1-2; tentatively, D is TRBD1 (5 bases). CDR3 size: 14 residues. Trimming took off 1 base at V and 8 bases at J, with 17 bases between the two ends. Per germline, CDR1 SQVTM and CDR2 ANQGSEA. The CDR3 reads CSVEVPLRQPGYTF. In nucleotides, the CDR3 is TGCAGCGTTGAAGTGCCCCTCCGACAGCCCGGCTACACCTTC.

This clonotype has at least ten counts. The chain has TRBV23-1 and TRBJ2-1; 8 positions agree with TRBD1. TRBV23-1 belongs to the ORF category, with a function that is uncertain. Trimming removed 0 bases from V and 10 bases from J; junction bases left unmatched: 8. CDR3 length equals 15 residues. CDR3: CASSQSWQGAREQFF. The CDR3 DNA reads as TGCGCCAGCAGTCAATCTTGGCAGGGGGCGAGAGAGCAGTTCTTC.

This clonotype is deemed medium-sized. V usage is TRBV7-9 and J usage is TRBJ1-4; 10 bases fit TRBD1. The CDR3 length is 16 residues. The germline V gene encodes CDR1 SEHNR and CDR2 FQNEAQ (reference sequence). J gave up 1 base and V 5 bases, and 4 bases lay outside the gene matches. Here the CDR3 reads CASSTTGGETNEKLFF. The CDR3 coding sequence is TGTGCCAGCAGCACGACAGGGGGCGAAACTAATGAAAAACTGTTTTTT. The entire variable domain, with the rest obtained from reference TRBV7-9 and TRBJ1-4, is as follows: DTGVSQNPRHKITKRGQNVTFRCDPISEHNRLYWYRQTLGQGPEFLTYFQNEAQLEKSRLLSDRFSAERPKGSFSTLEIQRTEQGDSAMYLCASSTTGGETNEKLFFGSGTQLSVL.

The chain employs TRBV25-1 and TRBJ2-7; the D gene could be TRBD1 or TRBD2 (5 bases each). The CDR3 has 16 residues. V was trimmed by 5 bases and J by 2 bases, leaving 19 bases between them. The germline gives CDR1 MGHDK, CDR2 SYGVNS. CDR3 protein: CASSSPGPRKAYEQYF. The CDR3 DNA reads as TGTGCCAGCAGTTCCCCGGGACCGAGAAAAGCCTACGAGCAGTACTTC.

This clonotype is categorized as medium-sized. V is TRBV7-3 and J is TRBJ1-5; D call uncertain. Germline CDR1 is SGHTA and CDR2 is FQGTGA. V lost 6 bases, J lost 3 bases, and 12 bases lay in between. The CDR3 totals 14 residues. This chain's CDR3 is CASSRGLANQPQHF. The CDR3 nucleotides are TGTGCCAGCAGTCGAGGGTTAGCCAATCAGCCCCAGCATTTT.

This clonotype ranks as medium-sized. The chain carries TRBV5-1 and TRBJ1-5, with D perhaps matching TRBD1 (5 bases). CDR3 length equals 14 residues. CDR1 and CDR2 from the germline V gene are SGHRS and YFSETQ. V was clipped by 0 bases and J by 5 bases, with 9 bases between them. The CDR3 here is CASSLVPGDQPQHF. The CDR3 DNA is TGCGCCAGCAGCTTGGTCCCGGGGGATCAGCCCCAGCATTTT.

This clonotype is labeled as medium-sized. The chain joins TRBV6-2 or TRBV6-3 to TRBJ2-1; the D is unclear. The CDR3 totals 12 residues. With 5 bases removed from V and 10 bases from J, the gap between germline ends came to 12 bases. Germline loops: CDR1 MNHEY, CDR2 SVGEGT. CDR3 amino acids: CASSTLADEQFF. The DNA for the CDR3 is TGTGCCAGCAGTACCTTGGCTGACGAGCAGTTCTTC.

This clonotype counts as medium-sized. The chain carries TRBV5-1 and TRBJ1-1, with D possibly matching TRBD1 (5 bases). V was trimmed by 9 bases and J by 1 base, leaving 16 bases between them. Germline CDR1 SGHRS, CDR2 YFSETQ. This CDR3 comprises 14 residues. The CDR3 DNA sequence: TGCGCCACTCGCCTCGGCGGGGGGAACACTGAAGCTTTCTTT. This gives the protein CATRLGGGNTEAFF.

By share, this clonotype ranks as medium-sized. CDR3: CASSSSLAGGAQYF. The CDR3 DNA reads TGTGCCAGCAGCTCCTCCCTAGCGGGGGGTGCCCAGTACTTC. The gene calls are TRBV7-3 and TRBJ2-5, with 11 positions matching TRBD2. Germline V gene lookup returns CDR1 SGHTA and CDR2 FQGTGA. The CDR3 covers 14 residues. V trimming: 4 bases; J trimming: 9 bases; junction bases outside the gene matches: 7.

The chain uses TRBV11-2 and TRBJ1-1; D gene uncertain. The CDR3 covers 13 residues. Germline values: CDR1 SGHAT, CDR2 FQNNGV. V lost 3 bases to trimming and J lost 1 base, with 6 bases between them. The CDR3 region has the DNA TGTGCCAGCAGCTTCCGACAGAACACTGAAGCTTTCTTT. Translated: CASSFRQNTEAFF. The entire variable domain, with the rest obtained from reference TRBV11-2 and TRBJ1-1, is as follows: EAGVAQSPRYKIIEKRQSVAFWCNPISGHATLYWYQQILGQGPKLLIQFQNNGVVDDSQLPKDRFSAERLKGVDSTLKIQPAKLEDSAVYLCASSFRQNTEAFFGQGTRLTVV.

In its sample, this clonotype ranks as medium-sized. This chain connects TRBV7-8 to TRBJ2-2, with a possible D match to TRBD2 (6 bases). Germline V lookup: CDR1 SGHVS, CDR2 FQNEAQ. V gave up 7 bases and J gave up 6 bases, with 21 bases separating them. The CDR3 spans 16 residues. For the CDR3, the DNA is TGTGCCAGCACCTCTCAGGGCCAGCGGGTTTCCGGGGAGCTGTTTTTT. Translated, it gives CASTSQGQRVSGELFF.

The chain links TRBV4-2 to TRBJ2-3, with 11 positions matching TRBD2. Germline-derived CDR1 and CDR2 are LGHNA and YNFKEQ. The CDR3 is made up of 15 amino acids. The V and J ends lost 0 bases and 4 bases, in that order; junction bases with no gene match: 0. Here the CDR3 reads CASSQDSGGADTQYF. The CDR3 DNA reads TGTGCCAGCAGCCAAGATAGCGGGGGGGCAGATACGCAGTATTTT.

V usage is TRBV20-1 and J usage is TRBJ2-7, with D perhaps matching TRBD1 (6 bases). Germline V gene sequence: CDR1 DFQATT, CDR2 SNEGSKA (reference sequence). The ends were cut back, 0 bases at V and 2 bases at J, with 11 bases in the middle. The length of the CDR3 is 14 residues. CDR3 nucleotides: TGCAGTGCTAGAGATCCAGGGGCGGCCTACGAGCAGTACTTC. Protein product: CSARDPGAAYEQYF.

The V gene is TRBV6-2 or TRBV6-3, the J gene TRBJ2-1, with 9 bases lining up with TRBD1. The CDR3 loop spans 16 amino acids. The germline CDR1 and CDR2 sequences are MNHEY and SVGEGT. The J segment lost 5 bases and the V segment lost 5 bases, leaving 10 bases of the junction unmatched. The CDR3 DNA is TGTGCCAGCAGTCCCCTCCGGGACAGGGTGGACAATGAGCAGTTCTTC. Translation gives CASSPLRDRVDNEQFF.

This clonotype is medium-sized. The chain combines TRBV6-2 or TRBV6-3 with TRBJ2-3, with D perhaps matching TRBD2 (7 bases). This CDR3 contains 14 residues. The V end was cut by 6 bases, the J end by 6 bases, with 16 bases between. Germline V lookup: CDR1 MNHEY, CDR2 SVGEGT. The CDR3 DNA is TGTGCCAGCAGCCTCGGGGGGCGATACGATACGCAGTATTTT. The encoded protein is CASSLGGRYDTQYF.

This clonotype is judged medium-sized. J is TRBJ2-4 and V is TRBV3-1, with TRBD2 matching 7 bases. V shed 4 bases, J shed 2 bases, and the junction held 5 bases outside the gene matches. This CDR3 has 15 residues. In germline, CDR1 is LGHDT, CDR2 YNNKEL (reference sequence). The CDR3 coding sequence is TGTGCCAGCAGCCTTCGCGGGGGTACCAAAAACATTCAGTACTTC. Translated, it gives CASSLRGGTKNIQYF.

The chain uses TRBV9 and TRBJ2-5; D remains unclear. The V end was cut by 0 bases, the J end by 2 bases, with 8 bases between. Germline V gene lookup returns CDR1 SGDLS and CDR2 YYNGEE. CDR3 length equals 14 residues. For the CDR3, the DNA is TGTGCCAGCAGCGTAGCTAACAGTCAAGAGACCCAGTACTTC. This encodes CASSVANSQETQYF.

This rearrangement joins TRBV5-5 to TRBJ2-3; 10 bases map to TRBD1. The trim removed 3 bases at V and 0 bases at J, leaving 4 bases unmatched. The CDR3 runs 16 residues. Germline V CDR1 and CDR2: SGHKS, YYEKEE (reference sequence). The CDR3 reads CASSSGTGASTDTQYF. CDR3 DNA: TGTGCCAGCAGCTCCGGGACAGGGGCCAGCACAGATACGCAGTATTTT.

By share of the sample, this clonotype is medium-sized. The chain links TRBV7-2 to TRBJ2-1; D is perhaps TRBD2 (6 bases). Germline V gene data show CDR1 as SGHTA and CDR2 as FQGNSA. V was clipped by 0 bases and J by 9 bases, with 6 bases between them. This CDR3 contains 12 residues. CDR3 protein: CASSLAAGEQFF. The CDR3 DNA is TGTGCCAGCAGCTTAGCAGCGGGTGAGCAGTTCTTC.

Sample share makes this clonotype medium-sized (0.01 to 0.1%). The chain combines TRBV27 with TRBJ1-5; D perhaps matches TRBD1 (6 bases). The V end was cut by 5 bases, the J end by 2 bases, with 16 bases between. The germline CDR1 and CDR2 sequences are MNHEY and SMNVEV (reference sequence). This CDR3 region has 16 residues. The CDR3 spells CASSPKTRQGNQPQHF. The CDR3 DNA reads TGTGCCAGCAGTCCTAAAACCCGACAGGGCAATCAGCCCCAGCATTTT.

This clonotype is deemed medium-sized (0.01 to 0.1%). The CDR3 loop reads CSAETQGVTNEKLFF. DNA for the CDR3: TGCAGTGCTGAAACACAGGGGGTAACTAATGAAAAACTGTTTTTT. This chain links TRBV20-1 with TRBJ1-4, with 8 bases that match TRBD1. This CDR3 is built from 15 residues. Trimming at V came to 5 bases and at J to 1 base, leaving 6 bases not matched to a gene. Germline V gene data show CDR1 as DFQATT and CDR2 as SNEGSKA (reference sequence).

The chain carries TRBV29-1 and TRBJ2-7; the D is unclear. The end of the DNA fits TRBJ2-5 better, so the J call may be wrong. The CDR3 runs 13 residues. Germline-derived CDR1 and CDR2 are SQVTM and ANQGSEA. Here the CDR3 reads CSVDALDGETQYF. CDR3 DNA sequence: TGCAGCGTTGACGCCTTAGACGGGGAGACCCAGTACTTC.

The rearrangement joins TRBV10-3 to TRBJ2-2; D is tentatively TRBD1 or TRBD2 (5 bases each). From germline, CDR1 is ENHRY and CDR2 SYGVKD. The CDR3 contains 14 residues. V was trimmed by 10 bases and J by 4 bases, leaving 16 bases between them. The CDR3 loop reads CATRGEGSTGELFF. As DNA, the CDR3 is TGTGCCACACGAGGAGAGGGGAGCACCGGGGAGCTGTTTTTT.

This clonotype is medium-sized in the sample. The V and J genes are TRBV6-6 and TRBJ2-7; D possibly matches TRBD1 or TRBD2 (5 bases each). V gave up 5 bases and J gave up 6 bases, with 17 bases separating them. Germline CDR1 is MNHNY and CDR2 is SVGAGI (reference sequence). The CDR3 is made up of 14 amino acids. The CDR3 loop is CASSHSGTPGEQYF. DNA for the CDR3: TGTGCCAGCAGTCATTCCGGGACGCCGGGCGAGCAGTACTTC.

This clonotype was observed many times. V usage is TRBV4-2 and J usage is TRBJ1-5; tentatively, D is TRBD1 (6 bases). There are 14 residues in the CDR3. Germline lookup yields CDR1 LGHNA and CDR2 YNFKEQ. Trimming removed 2 bases from V and 11 bases from J, with 16 bases in between. The CDR3 sequence: CASSQRPVRGSQHF. As DNA, the CDR3 is TGTGCCAGCAGCCAACGACCGGTAAGGGGGTCCCAGCATTTT.

The chain employs TRBV4-1 and TRBJ2-1; TRBD2 matches at 10 bases. The CDR3 is 16 residues long. V lost 2 bases and J lost 8; bases outside the gene matches: 9. Germline lookup yields CDR1 MGHRA and CDR2 YSYEKL. As DNA, the CDR3 is TGCGCCAGCAGCCAACCAGCGGGGGGGCTCTTGGATGAGCAGTTCTTC. This codes for CASSQPAGGLLDEQFF.

The CDR3 region has the DNA TGTGCCAGCAGCCTGACCCGGACTAGCGGGGTCTACGAGCAGTACTTC. The encoded protein is CASSLTRTSGVYEQYF. The chain carries TRBV5-5 and TRBJ2-7; 12 bases align to TRBD2. Germline lookup yields CDR1 SGHKS and CDR2 YYEKEE (reference sequence). V lost 4 bases to trimming and J lost 3 bases; unmatched junction nucleotides: 8. The CDR3 is 16 amino acids. Together with reference TRBV5-5 and TRBJ2-7, the CDR3 gives the full variable domain: DAGVTQSPTHLIKTRGQQVTLRCSPISGHKSVSWYQQVLGQGPQFIFQYYEKEERGRGNFPDRFSARQFPNYSSELNVNALLLGDSALYLCASSLTRTSGVYEQYFGPGTRLTVT.